This is a list of T cell receptor beta chains from one sample in a study of shared clonotypes between healthy human individuals. Profiled with immunoSEQ multiplex PCR; TCRdb holds only in-frame clones, not every one. The sample holds over a million clones, more than 75% seen once. The sample consisted of memory CD4+ T cells from PBMCs. The receptor source for this set is a man between 18 and 35 years old in good health. Some clones in this sample may be carry-over from other donors' samples. CDR3s include the opening cysteine and the closing phenylalanine or tryptophan. The D gene is left open where the match is weak. Not every row has a clone size; where given, it reads once, few, many or a size class.

clone size | J gene | V gene | D gene | CDR3 protein | CDR3 DNA
- | TRBJ2-7 | TRBV27 | TRBD2 | CASSLALAGTYEQYF | TGTGCCAGCAGTTTGGCTCTAGCGGGAACCTACGAGCAGTACTTC
- | TRBJ2-7 | TRBV5-3 | - | CARSTVEQIGEQYF | TGTGCCAGAAGCACCGTGGAGCAAATCGGGGAGCAGTACTTC
- | TRBJ2-3 | TRBV4-2 | TRBD2 | CASSQDPAGGGTDTQYF | TGTGCCAGCAGCCAAGATCCAGCGGGAGGTGGGACAGATACGCAGTATTTT
few | TRBJ1-5 | TRBV6-5 | TRBD1 | CASSLGQRNQPQHF | TGTGCCAGCAGCCTGGGACAGCGCAATCAGCCCCAGCATTTT
- | TRBJ2-3 | TRBV13 | - | CASSASGLTDTQYF | TGTGCCAGCAGCGCAAGCGGGCTCACAGATACGCAGTATTTT
few | TRBJ1-3 | TRBV13 | - | CASSSLGNLLENTIYF | TGTGCCAGCAGCTCCCTAGGGAATCTTTTGGAAAACACCATATATTTT
- | TRBJ1-3 | TRBV5-1 | - | CASSYSAAPGNTIYF | TGCGCCAGCAGCTATTCGGCGGCTCCTGGAAACACCATATATTTT
once | TRBJ2-2 | TRBV6-1 | TRBD1 | CASSETGGYTGELFF | TGTGCCAGCAGTGAAACAGGGGGCTACACCGGGGAGCTGTTTTTT
few | TRBJ1-2 | TRBV2 | - | CASREGGYTF | TGTGCCAGCAGGGAGGGCGGCTACACCTTC
- | TRBJ2-3 | TRBV9 | - | CASSARDSRRGTDTQYF | TGTGCCAGCAGCGCCCGGGACTCCAGACGAGGAACAGATACGCAGTATTTT
- | TRBJ1-6 | TRBV9 | TRBD1 | CASSGAGQYNSPLHF | TGTGCCAGCAGCGGAGCGGGACAGTATAATTCACCCCTCCACTTT
few | TRBJ2-3 | TRBV4-1 | TRBD2 | CASSQESGTSVRRYF | TGCGCCAGCAGCCAAGAGTCCGGGACTAGCGTTCGGCGGTATTTT
- | TRBJ1-1 | TRBV2 | - | CASNLDARVNTEAFF | TGTGCCAGCAATCTCGACGCAAGGGTCAACACTGAAGCTTTCTTT
- | TRBJ1-1 | TRBV11-2 | TRBD1 | CASSAQQGVGTEAFF | TGTGCCAGCAGCGCGCAACAGGGGGTAGGAACTGAAGCTTTCTTT
- | TRBJ2-1 | TRBV28 | - | CASTTAGHNYNEQFF | TGTGCCAGCACGACCGCGGGCCATAACTACAATGAGCAGTTCTTC
- | TRBJ1-4 | TRBV29-1 | - | CSVSVNEKLFF | TGCAGCGTTTCCGTTAATGAAAAACTGTTTTTT
- | TRBJ1-1 | TRBV28 | - | CASSSRSRTEAFF | TGTGCCAGCAGTTCACGGAGCCGGACTGAAGCTTTCTTT